A single count supports the clone carrying this T cell receptor (beta chain). Its antigen is not identified. TCRdb keeps only in-frame clones here, not all; method: immunoSEQ multiplex PCR. The sample lists around 2.1 million clones; about 92% were seen once. This entry is derived from a study of shared clonotypes between healthy human individuals. Study findings and constraints: Naive CD4 clonotypes were shared across a handful of donors at about 5%. Estimated richness was generally greater in naive than memory subsets. Limitation of the genetic and exposure-history diversity represented came from the few donors.

CD45RO-negative cells were positively selected for CCR7, leaving out terminally differentiated effector memory CD45RA+ cells. The germline gives CDR1 SGDLS, CDR2 YYNGEE. J was trimmed by 1 base and V by 5 bases; bases with no gene match: 8. This CDR3 is built from 15 residues. The chain joins TRBV9 to TRBJ1-1, with 7 bases identical to TRBD1. Sequencing was performed on naive CD8+ T cells from PBMCs. This clonotype was obtained from a man younger than 35 in good health. Some clones in this sample may be carry-over from other donors' samples. CDR3 loop: CASSLRTGPNTEAFF. The DNA for the CDR3 is TGTGCCAGCAGTCTCCGGACAGGCCCGAACACTGAAGCTTTCTTT.